This section outlines one T cell receptor beta chain sequence together with its context. The antigen is unknown. The junction shows a germline mismatch at one end, possibly a read error. Each CDR3 protein gets one entry after TCRdb re-called the 5' RACE reads with MiXCR. The data show about 160,000 distinct CDR3 sequences, under 4.5% seen once. This CDR3 region has 14 residues. Germline loops: CDR1 SGHRS, CDR2 YFSETQ. This specimen comes from a study of identical twins. Findings of the study overall: Some out-of-frame alpha sequences were shared by twins, and these showed excess low generation probability.

Sequenced input: memory T cells sorted from blood. The chain combines TRBV5-1 with TRBJ2-3, with 10 bases matching TRBD2. This receptor was identified in a man aged 18-30 years in good health. Here the CDR3 reads CASRLAGVTETQYF. The CDR3 DNA reads as TGCGCCAGCAGGCTAGCGGGGGTAACAGAAACGCAGTATTTT.